This T cell receptor beta chain was sequenced during a study of blood T cell repertoires in COVID-19. About the research overall: The analysed material was cDNA or gDNA that came from T cells, B-cell-depleted T cells, or PBMCs.

This CDR3 comprises 14 residues. The ends were cut back, 6 bases at V and 7 bases at J, with 21 bases in the middle. The V gene's germline CDR1 is SQVTM and CDR2 ANQGSEA. How the authors handled the data: Researchers report that nucleated cell counts were estimated from reference gene primer amplification. This table comes from immunoSEQ multiplex PCR, and its TCRdb copy is limited to in-frame clones, with some not included. The DNA was the basis for D and trimming; V, J and clone size are from that table. The data hold over 200,000 clones, with about nine tenths observed a single time. The specimen was peripheral blood. The gene calls are TRBV29-1 and TRBJ1-2, with D possibly being TRBD1 (6 bases). This TCR was recovered from a man aged 60 to 69 who had recovered from COVID-19. CDR3 bases: TGCAGCGTGGTCCCAGGGGCACAGAGGGGTGGCTACACCTTC. Protein product: CSVVPGAQRGGYTF.